A selection of T cell receptor beta chains follows, all from one sample in a study of response to subunit inactivated influenza vaccine. TCRdb reanalysed the RT-PCR reads using MiXCR and keeps one entry per CDR3 protein. The table records 650,000 to 800,000 distinct CDR3 sequences, over 11% of them present only once. Here the sequenced sample was PBMCs from blood, taken 14 to 15 days before vaccination. The receptors shown here come from a man between 45 and 60 years old who received an inactivated influenza vaccine. CDR3s include the opening cysteine and the closing phenylalanine or tryptophan. A D gene is named only where the DNA matches it firmly. Rows give clone size only sometimes, using once, few, many, or a class for an expanded clone.

j_gene | v_gene | abundance | d_gene | CDR3nt | CDR3aa
TRBJ2-3 | TRBV5-1 | few | NA | TGCGCCAGCAGCAAGGGGTCCAGAGCAGATACGCAGTATTTT | CASSKGSRADTQYF
TRBJ2-7 | TRBV3-1 | few | NA | TGTGCCAGCAGCCAACTGTCCTATCCCTACGAGCAGTACTTC | CASSQLSYPYEQYF
TRBJ2-1 | TRBV27 | many | NA | TGTGCCAGCAGCAAAGACAGTTACAATGAGCAGTTCTTC | CASSKDSYNEQFF
TRBJ2-7 | TRBV5-1 | few | TRBD1 | TGCGCCAGCAGCTCCGGGACAGGGAAAGGCGAGCAGTACTTC | CASSSGTGKGEQYF
TRBJ1-5 | TRBV7-8 | NA | TRBD1 | TGTGCCAGCAGCTCCGACAGGGGGCTTAACAATCAGCCCCAGCATTTT | CASSSDRGLNNQPQHF
TRBJ2-7 | TRBV10-2 | few | TRBD1 | TGCGCCAGCAGTGAGAACGTACAGGGGGACGAGCAGTACTTC | CASSENVQGDEQYF
TRBJ1-2 | TRBV6-5 | many | NA | TGTGCCAGCAGTTACCTCGGGGGCGCGAATGGCTACACCTTC | CASSYLGGANGYTF
TRBJ2-3 | TRBV12-3/TRBV12-4 | many | TRBD2 | TGTGCCAGCAGTTTATCTAGCGGCGACACAGATACGCAGTATTTT | CASSLSSGDTDTQYF
TRBJ2-5 | TRBV6-2/TRBV6-3 | few | TRBD1 | TGTGCCAGCAGTTACTCTTGGACAGGGGGTCCTGTTCAAGAGACCCAGTACTTC | CASSYSWTGGPVQETQYF
TRBJ1-4 | TRBV7-2 | few | NA | TGTGCCAGCAGCGCAGGGAGTCTAACTAATGAAAAACTGTTTTTT | CASSAGSLTNEKLFF
TRBJ2-3 | TRBV7-7 | NA | NA | TGTGCTAGCAGCTTCTCGGTCTCTAGCACAGATACGCAGTATTTT | CASSFSVSSTDTQYF
TRBJ2-5 | TRBV7-2 | few | NA | TGTGCCAGCAGCTTCCAGGGGCTAAGGAGTCGAGAGACCCAGTACTTC | CASSFQGLRSRETQYF
TRBJ2-3 | TRBV21-1 | NA | NA | TGTGCCAGCAGCAAATACGGACGGGACAGGGGGACAGATACGCAGTATTTT | CASSKYGRDRGTDTQYF
TRBJ1-2 | TRBV3-1 | many | TRBD1 | TGTGCCAGCAGCCCGAGACAGGGATCCTATGGCTACACCTTC | CASSPRQGSYGYTF
TRBJ2-7 | TRBV12-5 | once | TRBD1 | TGTGCCTCCTGCGCGTTTTCCGGGACAGGAAAGGTTGGCGAGCAGTACTTC | CASCAFSGTGKVGEQYF
TRBJ2-3 | TRBV2 | NA | TRBD2 | TGTGCCACCCCTAAAGATCGGGGGGAGAGCACAGATACGCAGTATTTT | CATPKDRGESTDTQYF
TRBJ2-7 | TRBV5-4 | NA | NA | TGTGCCAGCAGCTCAACACAGGGAATGGGGACCTACGAGCAGTACTTC | CASSSTQGMGTYEQYF
TRBJ2-3 | TRBV20-1 | few | NA | TGCAGTGCTCCGCCCAATGGGGGGGGTACAGGGCGAGATACGCAGTATTTT | CSAPPNGGGTGRDTQYF
TRBJ2-1 | TRBV7-2 | few | NA | TGTGCCAGCAGCCCGCCGACAGGGAGGGATGAGCAGTTCTTC | CASSPPTGRDEQFF
TRBJ2-3 | TRBV7-2 | many | NA | TGTGCCAGCAGCTTAGCCGAGGTTACGCAGTATTTT | CASSLAEVTQYF
TRBJ2-3 | TRBV5-6 | NA | TRBD2 | TGTGCCAGCAGCTTGGGTCCCCAGCGGGAGAAGGATACGCAGTATTTT | CASSLGPQREKDTQYF
TRBJ2-3 | TRBV11-2 | NA | NA | TGTGCCAGCGGCATGCTAGGTGATACGCAGTATTTT | CASGMLGDTQYF
TRBJ2-7 | TRBV24-1 | few | TRBD1 | TGTGCCACCCCCCACCGGGACAGGAACTCCTACGAGCAGTACTTC | CATPHRDRNSYEQYF
TRBJ1-5 | TRBV6-2/TRBV6-3 | many | TRBD1 | TGTGCCAGCAGCGACAGGGAAACGCAGCCCCAGCATTTT | CASSDRETQPQHF
TRBJ2-5 | TRBV9 | few | NA | TGTGCCAGCAGCCCCCCCGGGTCTCTGGAGACCCAGTACTTC | CASSPPGSLETQYF
TRBJ2-2 | TRBV20-1 | NA | NA | TGCAGTGCTCCTCGCGGGTCCGGGGAGCTGTTTTTT | CSAPRGSGELFF
TRBJ2-3 | TRBV27 | many | TRBD2 | TGTGCCAGCAGTTTACGACTAGCGGGAGGAGGCTATACGCAGTATTTT | CASSLRLAGGGYTQYF
TRBJ1-5 | TRBV10-3 | NA | TRBD1 | TGTGCCGTAACCTCCGGGACAGGGGGTCAGCCCCAGCATTTT | CAVTSGTGGQPQHF
TRBJ1-2 | TRBV20-1 | few | TRBD1 | TGCAGTGCTAGACCCGGGACAGGCCCCTATGGCTACACCTTC | CSARPGTGPYGYTF
TRBJ2-1 | TRBV12-3/TRBV12-4 | NA | TRBD2 | TGTGCCAGCAGTTGGGGGGGTCGGCAGTTCTTC | CASSWGGRQFF
TRBJ1-3 | TRBV7-2 | NA | NA | TGTGCCAGCAGCTTAGCGTTCGGGGGAGGAAACACCATATATTTT | CASSLAFGGGNTIYF
TRBJ2-1 | TRBV5-1 | NA | TRBD2 | TGCGCCAGCAGCGGAACTAGCGGGGGGGCTAGGGCCTACAATGAGCAGTTCTTC | CASSGTSGGARAYNEQFF
TRBJ2-3 | TRBV4-3 | NA | TRBD2 | TGCGCCAGCAGCCAAGCCAAGACTAGCGGGGGTACAGATACGCAGTATTTT | CASSQAKTSGGTDTQYF
TRBJ2-3 | TRBV7-9 | few | NA | TGTGCCAGCAGCTCCTACAGATCCCCTAGCGCAGATACGCAGTATTTT | CASSSYRSPSADTQYF
TRBJ2-2 | TRBV20-1 | once | TRBD1 | TGCAGTGCTGACCGGGACAGTGACACCGGGGAGCTGTTTTTT | CSADRDSDTGELFF
TRBJ2-1 | TRBV7-9 | NA | NA | TGTGCCAGCAGCCAAAGGGGGACGCAACGGACTGGGCAGTTCTTC | CASSQRGTQRTGQFF
TRBJ2-5 | TRBV29-1 | many | NA | TGCAGCGTTGAAGATTGGACGGAAGAGACCCAGTACTTC | CSVEDWTEETQYF
TRBJ2-1 | TRBV5-1 | many | TRBD2 | TGCGCCAGCAGCTTGATAGCGGGAGGGCCGCAGCAAGGGCAGTTCTTC | CASSLIAGGPQQGQFF
TRBJ2-3 | TRBV7-2 | NA | NA | TGTGCCATCAGCTTAGTTTTAGGCCACACAGATACGCAGTATTTT | CAISLVLGHTDTQYF
TRBJ1-3 | TRBV6-2/TRBV6-3 | NA | NA | TGTGCCAGCAGTTACTCGTACGCAGCAATCCGCTCTGGAAACACCATATATTTT | CASSYSYAAIRSGNTIYF
TRBJ2-3 | TRBV9 | many | TRBD2 | TGTGCCAGCAGCCCCAGGACTAGCGGGAGAATGAGCACAGATACGCAGTATTTT | CASSPRTSGRMSTDTQYF
TRBJ2-1 | TRBV11-2 | few | TRBD2 | TGTGCCAGCAGCTTACTTGCGGGGGGGCTCTCCGCATCCAATGAGCAGTTCTTC | CASSLLAGGLSASNEQFF
TRBJ2-7 | TRBV2 | NA | TRBD1 | TGTGCCAGCAGGCCGACAGGGAACCTTTACGAGCAGTACTTC | CASRPTGNLYEQYF
TRBJ2-7 | TRBV10-3 | NA | NA | TGTGCCATCAGTGGTACCGGGAGCTCCTACGAGCAGTACTTC | CAISGTGSSYEQYF
TRBJ2-1 | TRBV5-1 | few | TRBD2 | TGCGCCAGCAGCCCCCCGGGACTAGCGGGAGAAAATGAGCAGTTCTTC | CASSPPGLAGENEQFF
TRBJ1-2 | TRBV4-3 | few | NA | TGCGCCAGCAGCCAAGAACTGAAGGAGCGCCTCTATGGCTACACCTTC | CASSQELKERLYGYTF
TRBJ1-5 | TRBV28 | NA | NA | TGTGCCAGCACTCTGGATGGGAATCAGCCCCAGCATTTT | CASTLDGNQPQHF
TRBJ2-5 | TRBV5-1 | NA | TRBD2 | TGCGCCAGCAGCTTGGGACCAGCGGGAGGGCAAGAGACCCAGTACTTC | CASSLGPAGGQETQYF
TRBJ1-6 | TRBV5-1 | few | NA | TGCGCCAGCAGCTCCGGACAGCGAGAGGTCCGCTATAATTCACCCCTCCACTTT | CASSSGQREVRYNSPLHF
TRBJ2-2 | TRBV5-8 | NA | NA | TGTGCCAGCAGCCCCTTGGGGTTGAACACCGGGGAGCTGTTTTTT | CASSPLGLNTGELFF
TRBJ2-3 | TRBV20-1 | few | NA | TGCAGTGCTCGAAATCCCGTGGATACGCAGTATTTT | CSARNPVDTQYF